A single sample gave rise to the 12 T cell receptor beta chains below, sequenced in a study of human T cells and chemical hapten exposure. TCRdb re-analysed the RACE reads in MiXCR, keeping a single row per CDR3 protein. The sample lists roughly 380,000 distinct CDR3 sequences, roughly 5.3% occurring once. Stated time point: pre-sensitization, week 0. Treatment denoted: therapeutic diphenylcyclopropenone sensitization with weekly scalp DPC. This material consisted of whole blood, taken in connection with sensitization to the hapten diphenylcyclopropenone (DPC). The origin of the receptors is a woman between 45 and 60 years old with alopecia areata. Some clones in this sample may be carry-over from other donors' samples.

The chain recombines TRBV5-6 with TRBJ1-5; 7 bases map to TRBD1. V was pared by 2 bases and J by 0 bases, with 2 bases of the junction left unmatched. The CDR3 is made up of 15 amino acids. Germline V gene data show CDR1 as SGHDT and CDR2 as YYEEEE. The CDR3 DNA reads as TGTGCCAGCAGCTTCGGACAGGATAGCAATCAGCCCCAGCATTTT. Its translation is CASSFGQDSNQPQHF. Based on the CDR3 plus reference TRBV5-6 and TRBJ1-5, the full variable domain is DAGVTQSPTHLIKTRGQQVTLRCSPKSGHDTVSWYQQALGQGPQFIFQYYEEEERQRGNFPDRFSGHQFPNYSSELNVNALLLGDSALYLCASSFGQDSNQPQHFGDGTRLSIL.

At least ten counts were recorded for this clonotype. The chain has TRBV5-1 and TRBJ2-1; the D gene could be TRBD1 or TRBD2 (5 bases each). CDR3 length: 17 amino acids. Germline V lookup: CDR1 SGHRS, CDR2 YFSETQ. The ends were cut back, 4 bases at V and 9 bases at J, with 26 bases in the middle. DNA of the CDR3: TGCGCCAGCAGCGTTATAGCTGGGACGGATTTAGGGGTTGAGCAGTTCTTC. Translating it yields CASSVIAGTDLGVEQFF.

At least ten counts were recorded for this clonotype. This rearrangement joins TRBV15 to TRBJ2-7; 9 nucleotides agree with TRBD2. The CDR3 runs 14 residues. Germline lookup yields CDR1 LNHNV and CDR2 YYDKDF (reference sequence). The J segment lost 5 bases and the V segment lost 2 bases, leaving 4 bases of the junction unmatched. The DNA for the CDR3 is TGTGCCACCAGCAGAAGGGGACTAGCCCACGAGCAGTACTTC. Translated: CATSRRGLAHEQYF.

This clonotype was seen at least ten times. The chain has TRBV20-1 and TRBJ2-5; a possible D gene is TRBD2 (5 bases). The CDR3 length is 12 residues. Germline assignment: CDR1 DFQATT and CDR2 SNEGSKA (reference sequence). Trimming shortened V by 3 bases and J by 3 bases, and 8 bases separated the two germline ends. CDR3 nucleotides: TGCAGTGCTAGTAGGGAGAAAGAGACCCAGTACTTC. Translated, it gives CSASREKETQYF.

This clonotype was counted a few times. The CDR3 reads CTPRTEAFF. Here the CDR3 DNA reads TGCACCCCCCGCACTGAAGCTTTCTTT. The rearrangement joins TRBV20-1 to TRBJ1-1; D not certain. CDR3 length: 9 residues. The germline gives CDR1 DFQATT, CDR2 SNEGSKA (reference sequence).

This clonotype was picked up a small number of times. The chain carries TRBV7-3 and TRBJ1-6, with D perhaps TRBD1 (6 bases). This CDR3 contains 14 residues. Germline V gene sequence: CDR1 SGHTA, CDR2 FQGTGA. V lost 5 bases to trimming and J lost 7 bases, with 12 bases between them. Written as DNA, the CDR3 is TGTGCCAGCAGCCGCTCGGGGGCCAATTCACCCCTCCACTTT. Translated: CASSRSGANSPLHF.

The chain recombines TRBV5-6 with TRBJ1-1, with D hard to call. The V gene lost 4 bases and the J gene lost 1 base, with 11 bases spanning the gap. This CDR3 spans 14 amino acids. Germline CDR1 reads SGHDT; CDR2 reads YYEEEE. Here the CDR3 reads CASSHGLKNTEAFF. CDR3 DNA sequence: TGTGCCAGCAGCCATGGACTGAAGAACACTGAAGCTTTCTTT.

This clonotype was seen many times. The chain employs TRBV9 and TRBJ1-2; D is unclear. Trimming removed 4 bases at V and 4 bases at J, with 11 bases between. In germline, CDR1 is SGDLS, CDR2 YYNGEE. The CDR3 extends over 13 amino acids. The CDR3 DNA reads TGTGCCAGCAGCCCCCCCCAGTCCTATGGCTACACCTTC. The encoded protein is CASSPPQSYGYTF.

This clonotype has a handful of counts. This chain uses TRBV3-1 with TRBJ2-7, with TRBD2 identical over 7 bases. The CDR3 is 14 amino acids. V shed 0 bases, J shed 2 bases, and the junction held 1 base outside the gene matches. Germline values: CDR1 LGHDT, CDR2 YNNKEL (reference sequence). Written as DNA, the CDR3 is TGTGCCAGCAGCCAAGATGGGAGGGCCTACGAGCAGTACTTC. It translates to CASSQDGRAYEQYF.

This clonotype was found a few times. This chain joins TRBV7-8 and TRBJ2-1, with 9 bases fitting TRBD2. This CDR3 comprises 15 residues. CDR1 SGHVS and CDR2 FQNEAQ come from the germline V gene. Trimming took 2 bases from V and 6 from J; bases not matched to a gene: 5. CDR3 loop: CASSLPAGGFNEQFF. The CDR3 nucleotides are TGTGCCAGCAGCTTACCAGCGGGAGGTTTCAATGAGCAGTTCTTC.

The rearrangement joins TRBV2 to TRBJ1-5; 8 nucleotides agree with TRBD1. V was pared by 1 base and J by 7 bases, with 3 bases of the junction left unmatched. Germline V gene lookup returns CDR1 SNHLY and CDR2 FYNNEI. This CDR3 region has 14 residues. In nucleotides, the CDR3 is TGTGCCAGCAGTGAAGGGACAGGGCTACAGCCCCAGCATTTT. It is translated as CASSEGTGLQPQHF.

This clonotype was counted at least ten times. The CDR3: CSVGEGLNTEAFF. The CDR3 region has the DNA TGCAGCGTTGGAGAAGGACTGAACACTGAAGCTTTCTTT. The chain combines TRBV29-1 with TRBJ1-1, with unresolved D. The V gene's germline CDR1 is SQVTM and CDR2 ANQGSEA. V was pared by 4 bases and J by 0 bases, with 9 bases between. CDR3 size: 13 residues.